Listed below are T cell receptor beta chains from one sample, sequenced in a study of blood T cell repertoires in COVID-19. Data came from immunoSEQ multiplex PCR; TCRdb stores just in-frame clones and leaves some out. This table holds over 85,000 clones, about 91% found once. The sample consisted of peripheral blood. These TCRs come from a woman aged 70 to 79 with acute or convalescent COVID-19. Each CDR3 is given with its conserved first and last residue. A D gene is named only where the DNA matches it firmly. Rows may omit the clone size; those that give it use once, few, many or a size class.

clone_size: NA; j_call: TRBJ2-5; v_call: TRBV28; d_call: TRBD1; cdr3_nt: TGTGCCAGCAGTCTGCCCCCCGGGACAGCCCAAGAGACCCAGTACTTC; cdr3_aa: CASSLPPGTAQETQYF
clone_size: NA; j_call: TRBJ1-5; v_call: TRBV7-9; d_call: NA; cdr3_nt: TGTGCCAGCAGCTTAGGAGGGGGAAACAATCAGCCCCAGCATTTT; cdr3_aa: CASSLGGGNNQPQHF
clone_size: NA; j_call: TRBJ2-7; v_call: TRBV19; d_call: NA; cdr3_nt: TGTGCCAGTAGTATCGGTAGTATCTACGAGCAGTACTTC; cdr3_aa: CASSIGSIYEQYF
clone_size: NA; j_call: TRBJ1-2; v_call: TRBV28; d_call: TRBD1; cdr3_nt: TGTGCCAGCAGTTCCGCCCGGGACAGGAACTATGGCTACACCTTC; cdr3_aa: CASSSARDRNYGYTF
clone_size: NA; j_call: TRBJ2-7; v_call: TRBV6-1; d_call: NA; cdr3_nt: TGTGCCAGCAGTGAACGGAGGGCGGTTACCTACGAGCAGTACTTC; cdr3_aa: CASSERRAVTYEQYF
clone_size: NA; j_call: TRBJ2-1; v_call: TRBV12-3/TRBV12-4; d_call: NA; cdr3_nt: TGTGCCAGCAGCCTGTACAATGAGCAGTTCTTC; cdr3_aa: CASSLYNEQFF
clone_size: NA; j_call: TRBJ1-1; v_call: TRBV9; d_call: NA; cdr3_nt: TGTGCCAGCAGCGTAGTCAGTGTTGGCAGGACTACTGAAGCTTTCTTT; cdr3_aa: CASSVVSVGRTTEAFF
clone_size: NA; j_call: TRBJ1-1; v_call: TRBV20-1; d_call: NA; cdr3_nt: TGCAGTGCTAGTGGTGGCCTGGGGCTCACTGAAGCTTTCTTT; cdr3_aa: CSASGGLGLTEAFF
clone_size: NA; j_call: TRBJ2-5; v_call: TRBV2; d_call: TRBD2; cdr3_nt: TGTGCCAGCACCGGTCAGCGGGGGGGACAGACCCAGTACTTC; cdr3_aa: CASTGQRGGQTQYF
clone_size: NA; j_call: TRBJ2-7; v_call: TRBV3-1/TRBV3-2; d_call: NA; cdr3_nt: TGTGCCAGCAGCCAAGGGGGCGGGATATCCCACGAGCAGTACTTC; cdr3_aa: CASSQGGGISHEQYF
clone_size: NA; j_call: TRBJ1-5; v_call: TRBV12-3/TRBV12-4; d_call: NA; cdr3_nt: TGTGCCAGCGCAGACAACAATCAGCCCCAGCATTTT; cdr3_aa: CASADNNQPQHF
clone_size: NA; j_call: TRBJ2-1; v_call: TRBV29-1; d_call: TRBD2; cdr3_nt: TGCAGCGTTGAAGAGGGACTAGCGGGCTCCTACAATGAGCAGTTCTTC; cdr3_aa: CSVEEGLAGSYNEQFF
clone_size: NA; j_call: TRBJ2-7; v_call: TRBV28; d_call: NA; cdr3_nt: TGTGCCAGCAGAAAACAGGGTGGCTTCTACGAGCAGTACTTC; cdr3_aa: CASRKQGGFYEQYF
clone_size: NA; j_call: TRBJ2-2; v_call: TRBV5-4; d_call: TRBD2; cdr3_nt: TGTGCCAGCAGCTTGCAGCGGGGGGGCGCCGGGGAGCTGTTTTTT; cdr3_aa: CASSLQRGGAGELFF
clone_size: NA; j_call: TRBJ1-1; v_call: TRBV5-1; d_call: NA; cdr3_nt: TGCGCCAGCAGCTACGACAGGATGAACACTGAAGCTTTCTTT; cdr3_aa: CASSYDRMNTEAFF
clone_size: NA; j_call: TRBJ2-1; v_call: TRBV11-1; d_call: TRBD2; cdr3_nt: TGTGCCAGCAGCTTGAGGACTAGCCAGACGGGTGAGCAGTTCTTC; cdr3_aa: CASSLRTSQTGEQFF
clone_size: NA; j_call: TRBJ1-4; v_call: TRBV9; d_call: TRBD1; cdr3_nt: TGTGCCAGCAGCGCTTATGGGACAGGGGCTGAAAAACTGTTTTTT; cdr3_aa: CASSAYGTGAEKLFF
clone_size: few; j_call: TRBJ2-3; v_call: TRBV5-5; d_call: NA; cdr3_nt: TGTGCCAGCAGCCCGGAGTCGGGTACGCAGTATTTT; cdr3_aa: CASSPESGTQYF
clone_size: NA; j_call: TRBJ2-7; v_call: TRBV7-2; d_call: TRBD2; cdr3_nt: TGTGCCAGCAGCTCCGGACTAGCTGAATACGAGCAGTACTTC; cdr3_aa: CASSSGLAEYEQYF
clone_size: NA; j_call: TRBJ1-1; v_call: TRBV4-1; d_call: NA; cdr3_nt: TGCGCCAGCAGCCAAGAGCCTCAGTTTAGGGGACTAGGGACTGAAGCTTTCTTT; cdr3_aa: CASSQEPQFRGLGTEAFF
clone_size: NA; j_call: TRBJ2-5; v_call: TRBV4-2; d_call: TRBD2; cdr3_nt: TGTGCCAGCAGCCAAGATCTAGCGGGAGCTGTAGAGACCCAGTACTTC; cdr3_aa: CASSQDLAGAVETQYF
clone_size: NA; j_call: TRBJ2-2; v_call: TRBV6-5; d_call: NA; cdr3_nt: TGTGCCAGCAGTCAGTCTGGGCTAGCTACCGGGGAGCTGTTTTTT; cdr3_aa: CASSQSGLATGELFF
clone_size: few; j_call: TRBJ2-1; v_call: TRBV6-5; d_call: TRBD2; cdr3_nt: TGTGCCAGCAGAGCTAGCGGGGGGGCCAATGAGCAGTTCTTC; cdr3_aa: CASRASGGANEQFF
clone_size: NA; j_call: TRBJ1-6; v_call: TRBV3-1/TRBV3-2; d_call: NA; cdr3_nt: TGTGCCAGCAGCCAAGATAGGTCGACAGTTTATAATTCACCCCTCCACTTT; cdr3_aa: CASSQDRSTVYNSPLHF
clone_size: NA; j_call: TRBJ1-2; v_call: TRBV6-5; d_call: TRBD1; cdr3_nt: TGTGCCAGCAGCCGACAACAGGGGCCGCATGGCTACACCTTC; cdr3_aa: CASSRQQGPHGYTF
clone_size: NA; j_call: TRBJ2-5; v_call: TRBV15; d_call: TRBD1; cdr3_nt: TGTGCCACCAGCAGAGGGACAGGGGGCCTTCCCCAAGAGACCCAGTACTTC; cdr3_aa: CATSRGTGGLPQETQYF
clone_size: NA; j_call: TRBJ2-1; v_call: TRBV6-5; d_call: TRBD1; cdr3_nt: TGTGCCAGCAGTAGACAGGGCCGAGGTTACAATGAGCAGTTCTTC; cdr3_aa: CASSRQGRGYNEQFF
clone_size: NA; j_call: TRBJ2-2; v_call: TRBV9; d_call: NA; cdr3_nt: TGTGCCAGCAGCGTAGGAGCGGTTAGCACCGGGGAGCTGTTTTTT; cdr3_aa: CASSVGAVSTGELFF
clone_size: NA; j_call: TRBJ2-7; v_call: TRBV28; d_call: TRBD2; cdr3_nt: TGTGCCAGCAGTGGGGGCCTAGCGGGAGGGCTCTACGAGCAGTACTTC; cdr3_aa: CASSGGLAGGLYEQYF
clone_size: NA; j_call: TRBJ2-5; v_call: TRBV27; d_call: TRBD1; cdr3_nt: TGTGCCAGCAGTCCGAGGACAGGGCTCGGTGAGACCCAGTACTTC; cdr3_aa: CASSPRTGLGETQYF